This T cell receptor beta chain was recorded in a study of T cell responses to AZD1222 COVID-19 vaccine. Study-wide findings and caveats: Reportedly, close to half of spike-specific TCRs are directed against unmutated variant regions. Only 5 or 6 people who got AZD1222 tested seropositive at baseline. CD4 TCRs associated with vaccination spanned spike, dominating at 160-218 and 743-854. Possibly, clonal diversity was underestimated; donors were largely white British and included more females.

Using immunoSEQ multiplex PCR, the repertoire was profiled, and TCRdb retains in-frame clones only, with some absent. The profile covers fewer than 50,000 clones, with around three quarters appearing a single time and less than 5% taken by the ten largest. This clone was counted a few times. Its specificity is not known. V shed 6 bases, J shed 5 bases, and the junction held 17 bases outside the gene matches. The length of the CDR3 is 17 residues. From germline, CDR1 is MNHEY and CDR2 SVGEGT. This specimen consisted of peripheral blood, obtained on day 0 of AZD1222 vaccination. This TCR came from an adult in good health. This chain joins TRBV6-2 or TRBV6-3 and TRBJ2-7; 9 bases line up with TRBD2. The CDR3 sequence is CASSPRSVGTSNNEQYF. In DNA form, the CDR3 reads TGTGCCAGCAGCCCTAGGTCCGTTGGGACTAGCAATAACGAGCAGTACTTC.